The 30 T cell receptor beta chains below were found in one sample sequenced in a study of tumor-infiltrating lymphocytes in primary liver carcinoma (dated by TCRdb to about 2017). Sequencer: Illumina HiSeq 2500. Starting from 450 to 500 ng total RNA, TCRbeta-specific cDNA was produced by reverse transcription with a constant-region primer and ProtoScript II reverse transcriptase. Three nested multiplex PCR rounds, following a slightly modified ARM-PCR procedure, were used to build the TCRbeta libraries. Multiplex TRBV1-TRBV30 forward primers and a Cbeta reverse primer were used in the first two PCR rounds, each of which was run for about 10 cycles. TCRdb trimmed public reads at Q25 via fastp, called clones via MiXCR and kept in-frame beta chains. Rows are unified per CDR3 protein, each entry keeping the most common DNA and genes. Counted in this sample were 250,000 to 350,000 distinct CDR3 sequences; nearly 60% of them appeared once. Jointly, the top ten make up 17% of the sample.

RNA from unsorted whole blood was extracted with TRIzol reagent, and germline DNA was obtained with the DNeasy Blood & Tissue kit. The sequencing input was peripheral blood. These receptor sequences come from a woman aged 25 to 39 with primary liver carcinoma and hepatitis B virus infection.

CDR3 DNA: TGTGCCAGCAGCTTAGCGCCAGGGGGCACGTGGAATGAGCAGTTCTTC. Its protein product is CASSLAPGGTWNEQFF. The V call is TRBV11-2, the J call TRBJ2-1, with TRBD1 identical over 8 bases. CDR1 SGHAT and CDR2 FQNNGV come from the germline V gene. The CDR3 covers 16 residues. With V trimmed by 1 base and J by 7 bases, 9 bases remained unmatched.

A word on this clonotype: Given a much more abundant clone one base away, this may be a read error. This CDR3 reads CASRLAGGDTDTQYF. The CDR3 DNA sequence: TGTGCCAGCAGATTAGCGGGAGGGGACACAGATACGCAGTATTTT. The chain uses TRBV6-1 and TRBJ2-3, with TRBD2 identical over 11 bases. The trim removed 6 bases at V and 2 bases at J, leaving 4 bases unmatched. The CDR3 consists of 15 residues. Germline V gives CDR1 MNHNS, CDR2 SASEGT.

The sample holds a few counts of this clonotype. The V and J genes are TRBV24-1 and TRBJ1-5, with no clear D. Germline CDR1 is KGHDR and CDR2 is SFDVKD. Trimming cost V 7 bases and J 6 bases, with 12 bases left between them. The CDR3 is 13 residues long. In nucleotides, the CDR3 is TGTGCCACCAGCTATCGGGGAGGTCAGCCCCAGCATTTT. This translates into CATSYRGGQPQHF.

A few counts support this clonotype. The rearrangement links TRBV7-8 to TRBJ2-5, with D perhaps matching TRBD1 (5 bases). The V gene's germline CDR1 is SGHVS and CDR2 FQNEAQ. The CDR3 runs to 14 residues. V was cut by 8 bases and J by 0 bases, with 13 bases left in between. CDR3 in amino acids: CASSPRQYQETQYF. The CDR3 DNA reads TGTGCCAGCTCACCACGACAGTACCAAGAGACCCAGTACTTC.

This clonotype has a handful of counts. The chain combines TRBV28 with TRBJ2-6; D gene ambiguous. Germline loops: CDR1 MDHEN, CDR2 SYDVKM. The V end lost 0 bases, the J end lost 2 bases, and 8 bases lay between the germline ends. The CDR3 extends over 16 amino acids. The DNA of the CDR3 is TGTGCCAGCAGTTTATGGCTAAGAGCTGGGGCCAACGTCCTGACTTTC. It codes for CASSLWLRAGANVLTF.

Turning to this clonotype: A read error is possible here, since a much larger clone lies one base away. J is TRBJ1-2 and V is TRBV6-5, with D tentatively TRBD1 (5 bases). Germline CDR1 is MNHEY and CDR2 is SVGAGI. The CDR3 contains 12 residues. CDR3 residues: CTSSYTTGAYTF. In DNA form, the CDR3 reads TGTACCAGCAGTTACACAACCGGGGCCTACACCTTC.

A note on this clonotype: A much larger clone lies one base from this, so it may be a read error. V is TRBV11-2 and J is TRBJ2-7; the match to TRBD1 covers 10 bases. After removal of 3 bases from V and 4 bases from J, the junction contained 9 bases not matched to a gene. The CDR3 runs to 16 residues. Germline-derived CDR1 and CDR2 are SGHAT and FQNNGV. In DNA, the CDR3 is TGTGCCAGCAGCTTTCCGGGACAGGGGTCGGGGTACGAGCAGTACTTC. Its translation: CASSFPGQGSGYEQYF.

This clonotype was detected ten times or more. One end of the junction is discordant with germline, which a read error may explain. The V call is TRBV4-2, the J call TRBJ2-1; no clear D. CDR3 size: 16 residues. Germline V gives CDR1 LGHNA, CDR2 YNFKEQ. As DNA, the CDR3 is TGTGCCAGCAGCCAAACGGATTATGTCTCCAACAATGAGCAGTTCTTC. It codes for CASSQTDYVSNNEQFF.

Concerning this clonotype itself: Given a much more abundant clone one base away, this may be a read error. The genes are TRBV6-1 and TRBJ2-7, with D hard to call. V lost 4 bases to trimming and J lost 2 bases, with 9 bases between them. Per the germline V gene, CDR1 is MNHNS and CDR2 is SASEGT. CDR3 size: 13 residues. CDR3 nucleotides: TGTGCCAGCAGTGGACACAGCCCCTACGAGCAGTACTTC. This encodes CASSGHSPYEQYF.

This chain connects TRBV7-9 to TRBJ1-1; D gene unclear. V gave up 5 bases and J gave up 1 base, with 11 bases separating them. The CDR3 has 14 amino acids. Germline assignment: CDR1 SEHNR and CDR2 FQNEAQ (reference sequence). CDR3 in amino acids: CASSLQSRNTEAFF. CDR3 sequence (DNA): TGTGCCAGCAGCCTACAGTCTCGGAACACTGAAGCTTTCTTT.

With respect to this clonotype: One end of the junction fails to match germline, which may point to a read error. The chain combines TRBV7-9 with TRBJ1-2; maybe TRBD1 (5 bases). Looked up from germline, CDR1 is SEHNR and CDR2 is FQNEAQ (reference sequence). The CDR3 has 13 residues. The CDR3 reads CSSTTSLGESYTF. Written as DNA, the CDR3 is TGTTCCAGCACCACGTCGTTAGGGGAGAGCTACACCTTC.

This clonotype was detected ten times or more. The V and J genes are TRBV12-3 or TRBV12-4 and TRBJ1-5; D gene uncertain. With 6 bases removed from V and 6 bases from J, the gap between germline ends came to 12 bases. This CDR3 is 13 amino acids long. The CDR3 DNA reads as TGTGCCAGCAGCCCCAACTGGGGTCAGCCCCAGCATTTT. Amino acid sequence: CASSPNWGQPQHF.

To note about this clonotype: A much larger clone differs by one base, so this may be a read error. The V call is TRBV6-2 or TRBV6-3, the J call TRBJ1-2; 8 bases match TRBD1. This CDR3 is 15 amino acids long. In germline, CDR1 is MNHEY, CDR2 SVGEGT. The CDR3 sequence is CVSSQRTGMPGGYTF. CDR3 DNA sequence: TGTGTCAGCAGCCAAAGGACAGGGATGCCTGGTGGCTACACCTTC.

The chain recombines TRBV12-5 with TRBJ2-3; D might be TRBD2 (5 bases). V was cut by 7 bases and J by 5 bases, with 19 bases left in between. This CDR3 is built from 15 residues. The germline gives CDR1 LGHNT, CDR2 FRNRAP. CDR3 bases: TGTGCTAGTGTTTTACCGCGGACTCTCATAGATACGCAGTATTTT. Translated: CASVLPRTLIDTQYF.

This clonotype was observed many times. The rearrangement joins TRBV12-3 or TRBV12-4 to TRBJ2-3; D is undetermined. This CDR3 has 12 amino acids. The ends were cut back, 6 bases at V and 6 bases at J, with 10 bases in the middle. For the CDR3, the DNA is TGTGCCAGCAGCATAGGAGCGGATACGCAGTATTTT. Encoded protein: CASSIGADTQYF.

This clonotype was counted once. The chain uses TRBV6-2 or TRBV6-3 and TRBJ2-1; 11 bases agree with TRBD2. The CDR3 totals 16 residues. Germline loops: CDR1 MNHEY, CDR2 SVGEGT. In nucleotides, the CDR3 is TGTGTCAGTAGGGAATCGGGACTAGCGGCCGCTACGGGGCAGTTCTTC. Its protein is CVSRESGLAAATGQFF.

As to this clonotype: A clone one base away is much larger, so this may be a read error. The chain is built from TRBV6-5 and TRBJ2-2; the D is unclear. Germline V gene sequence: CDR1 MNHEY, CDR2 SVGAGI. The V and J ends lost 3 bases and 7 bases respectively, with 9 bases between them. The CDR3 loop spans 13 amino acids. This chain's CDR3 is CASSYQVHGELFF. The CDR3 region has the DNA TGTGCCAGCAGTTATCAGGTCCACGGGGAGCTGTTTTTT.

This sequence joins TRBV6-2 or TRBV6-3 and TRBJ2-7, with 10 bases aligning to TRBD2. The junction had 11 bases not matched to a gene; V was cut back by 5 bases and J by 10 bases. The V gene's germline CDR1 is MNHEY and CDR2 SVGEGT. The CDR3 runs to 14 residues. The CDR3: CASSKAGGRGDQYF. CDR3 nucleotide sequence: TGTGCCAGCAGTAAAGCGGGGGGGCGCGGCGATCAGTACTTC.

Notes on this clonotype: A single base separates this from a much larger clone, so it may be a read error. The CDR3 ends on some other residue instead of the conserved phenylalanine or tryptophan, so this is likely a read error. J is TRBJ2-7 and V is TRBV4-1, with D perhaps TRBD1 (5 bases). This CDR3 region has 15 residues. Trimming shortened V by 4 bases and J by 2 bases, and 15 bases separated the two germline ends. The germline V gene has CDR1 MGHRA and CDR2 YSYEKL. The CDR3 is CASSLLYRPAYEQYL. CDR3 coding DNA: TGCGCCAGCAGCCTTCTCTACAGGCCTGCCTACGAGCAGTACTTG.

CDR3 bases: TGCGCCAGCTCCACGACTAGCAGGGAGTACAATGAGCAGTTCTTC. Its protein is CASSTTSREYNEQFF. The chain has TRBV4-1 and TRBJ2-1, with 7 bases fitting TRBD2. The CDR3 contains 15 residues. Trimming removed 8 bases from V and 4 bases from J; junction bases left unmatched: 11. Germline loops: CDR1 MGHRA, CDR2 YSYEKL.

This clonotype appeared many times. The V and J genes are TRBV4-3 and TRBJ2-2; D may correspond to TRBD1 or TRBD2 (6 bases each). The CDR3 spans 15 residues. Germline CDR1 LGHNA, CDR2 YSLEER. V lost 0 bases and J 9 bases, leaving 14 bases between the germline ends. The DNA of the CDR3 is TGCGCCAGCAGCCAAGATGACAGGAGGGGGAGGGAGCTGTTTTTT. Encoded protein: CASSQDDRRGRELFF.

The chain uses TRBV4-3 and TRBJ2-4; perhaps TRBD1 as D (7 bases). The CDR3 runs to 17 residues. The V end was cut by 7 bases, the J end by 1 base, with 20 bases between. Per the germline V gene, CDR1 is LGHNA and CDR2 is YSLEER. CDR3 bases: TGCGCCAGCAACTCAGGGGGGCCCTTAGTGGCCAAAAACATTCAGTACTTC. Translated, it gives CASNSGGPLVAKNIQYF.

This clonotype has at least ten counts. This chain joins TRBV6-1 and TRBJ2-5, with 8 bases fitting TRBD2. The CDR3 has 13 amino acids. Germline V gene data show CDR1 as MNHNS and CDR2 as SASEGT. V lost 5 bases, J lost 9 bases, and 8 bases stayed unmatched. The chain's CDR3 is CASSHGTRGAQYF. CDR3 nucleotides: TGTGCCAGCAGTCACGGGACTAGGGGGGCCCAGTACTTC.

This clonotype occurred many times. The CDR3 nucleotides read TGTGCCAGCAGCCCCGGGGAATCCAATGAGCAGTTCTTC. Its protein product is CASSPGESNEQFF. The chain has TRBV6-5 and TRBJ2-1, with a possible D match to TRBD2 (5 bases). The ends were cut back, 6 bases at V and 6 bases at J, with 12 bases in the middle. Germline V lookup: CDR1 MNHEY, CDR2 SVGAGI. The CDR3 is 13 amino acids.

The V and J genes are TRBV5-6 and TRBJ2-1; 10 bases match TRBD2. The trim removed 0 bases at V and 8 bases at J, leaving 8 bases unmatched. The CDR3 contains 16 residues. Germline V CDR1 and CDR2: SGHDT, YYEEEE. The CDR3 coding sequence is TGTGCCAGCAGCTTGGATAGCGGGAGGATAGTCCATGAGCAGTTCTTC. Its protein is CASSLDSGRIVHEQFF.

This clonotype has a count of ten or more. The V gene is TRBV11-2, the J gene TRBJ2-7; maybe TRBD2 (5 bases). Germline lookup yields CDR1 SGHAT and CDR2 FQNNGV. CDR3 size: 12 residues. V was pared by 4 bases and J by 4 bases, with 8 bases between. The CDR3 protein is CASSSGTYEQYF. The CDR3, as DNA: TGTGCCAGCAGCTCGGGAACATACGAGCAGTACTTC.

This clonotype has a count of ten or more. The chain couples TRBV6-6 to TRBJ1-2; D possibly corresponds to TRBD1 (5 bases). The CDR3 length is 15 residues. Germline CDR1 reads MNHNY; CDR2 reads SVGAGI (reference sequence). V was trimmed by 6 bases and J by 6 bases, leaving 20 bases between them. The CDR3 loop is CASSWEASGVNGYTF. In nucleotides, the CDR3 is TGTGCCAGCAGCTGGGAGGCATCGGGGGTTAATGGCTACACCTTC.

Remarks on this clonotype: Just one base apart from a much larger clone, this may be a read error. Because the CDR3's place on the DNA is in doubt, the DNA is left out and the CDR3 is given as listed by TCRdb. The chain recombines TRBV29-1 with TRBJ1-2. Germline V gene sequence: CDR1 SQVTM, CDR2 ANQGSEA. The CDR3 has 13 residues if both end residues are counted. The CDR3 loop is CSVEDRWADGNTF.

Notes on this clonotype: Sequence at one end of the junction differs from germline and may be a read error. The chain combines TRBV7-8 with TRBJ2-3; D call uncertain. Looked up from germline, CDR1 is SGHVS and CDR2 is FQNEAQ. The CDR3 is 15 amino acids. The CDR3 nucleotides are TGTGCCGGCAGCTTAGGTGTCGGTAGAACAGATATGCAGTATTTT. Protein product: CAGSLGVGRTDMQYF.

About this clonotype: Its ends do not fully match the called genes, so a read error is possible. The chain recombines TRBV11-3 with TRBJ1-2; D gene unclear. The CDR3 runs 14 residues. The germline V gene has CDR1 SGHNT and CDR2 YENEEA. The CDR3 DNA reads as TGTGCCAGCAGCCCCGACGGACCTGACTATAGCTACACCTTC. Amino acids: CASSPDGPDYSYTF. Based on the CDR3 plus reference TRBV11-3 and TRBJ1-2, the full variable domain is EAGVVQSPRYKIIEKKQPVAFWCNPISGHNTLYWYLQNLGQGPELLIRYENEEAVDDSQLPKDRFSAERLKGVDSTLKIQPAELGDSAVYLCASSPDGPDYSYTFGSGTRLTVV.